The entry below gives a single T cell receptor (beta chain) sequence along with its context. Its specificity is unknown. This sample stems from a study of cytomegalovirus exposure and HLA in healthy donors. About the research overall: About 79 million unique TCRs from HLA-typed donors were held in an early data release. Study results and caveats: Later analysis demonstrated an association between a missense DCLRE1C variant and TCR beta V- and J-gene trimming. Cytomegalovirus association was listed for 150 or so TCR beta chains.

This CDR3 contains 15 residues. CDR1 is MNHEY, CDR2 SVGAGI, per germline. Trimming removed 2 bases at V and 4 bases at J, with 14 bases between. PCR was performed using 60 Vbeta and 13 Jbeta primers. Measured with immunoSEQ multiplex PCR; TCRdb has only the in-frame clones, and not every one. This sample has approximately 150,000 clones, with 84% found just once. The chain employs TRBV6-5 and TRBJ1-1; perhaps TRBD1 as D (6 bases). The clonotype comes from a boy aged 2 to 10 in good health and CMV-seronegative. The sample comprised PBMCs. The chain's CDR3 is CASSYDYRGGTEAFF. The CDR3 DNA follows: TGTGCCAGCAGTTACGATTATCGAGGGGGCACTGAAGCTTTCTTT.